This record concerns one T cell receptor (beta chain) sequence. The data were obtained in a study of blood T cell repertoires in COVID-19. Overall study: Samples taken during acute and convalescent COVID-19 were collected in the United States, Italy and Spain. PBMCs, B-cell-depleted T cells, or T cells were the source of the cDNA or gDNA that made up the material.

Original processing notes: Researchers report that nucleated cell counts were estimated from reference gene primer amplification. TCRdb's copy holds only in-frame clones and misses some; the assay was immunoSEQ multiplex PCR. V, J and clone size derive from that table, while D and trimming were established from the DNA sequence. Among 200,000 or so clones listed, 70% to 90% were seen once. This TCR was recovered from a man in his sixties with acute or convalescent COVID-19. The source material was peripheral blood.

CDR3 sequence: CASSLRPPGDYTGELFF. CDR3 coding DNA: TGTGCCAGCAGCCTTCGCCCCCCAGGGGATTACACCGGGGAGCTGTTTTTT. The chain employs TRBV7-2 and TRBJ2-2, with TRBD1 as a possible D gene (6 bases). Germline loops: CDR1 SGHTA, CDR2 FQGNSA. Trimming removed 5 bases at V and 3 bases at J, with 19 bases between. The CDR3 has 17 amino acids.